Shown below are 28 T cell receptor beta chains from a single sample sequenced in a study of blood T cell repertoires in COVID-19. Sequenced by immunoSEQ multiplex PCR; TCRdb stores in-frame clones only, minus some. In the table there are roughly 100,000 clones, around 92% of which are singletons. The sequenced material came from peripheral blood. Receptor source: a woman in her sixties with acute or convalescent COVID-19.

CDR3 sequence: CASSEAGREAETF. CDR3 DNA sequence: TGTGCCAGCAGTGAAGCCGGAAGGGAGGCCGAAACCTTC. The chain joins TRBV6-1 to TRBJ1-2; D remains ambiguous. V shed 0 bases and J shed 14 bases, with 16 bases lying between them. This CDR3 comprises 13 residues. The germline gives CDR1 MNHNS, CDR2 SASEGT.

The chain recombines TRBV25-1 with TRBJ1-4; D not certain. V lost 3 bases to trimming and J lost 4 bases, with 9 bases between them. Germline loops: CDR1 MGHDK, CDR2 SYGVNS. This CDR3 spans 14 amino acids. The CDR3 DNA reads TGTGCCAGCAGTGATGGACTTAGTAATGAAAAACTGTTTTTT. Its protein product is CASSDGLSNEKLFF.

The gene calls are TRBV5-4 and TRBJ1-2; D not resolved. CDR1 SGHNT and CDR2 YYREEE come from the germline V gene (reference sequence). The CDR3 covers 13 residues. Trimming took 4 bases from V and 3 from J, leaving 10 bases between them. The CDR3 DNA follows: TGTGCCAGCAGCCTTGTAACGGACTATGGCTACACCTTC. Its protein is CASSLVTDYGYTF.

This clone came up a few times. The rearrangement uses TRBV2 and TRBJ2-2; TRBD1 matches 10 bases. V was pared by 3 bases and J by 4 bases, with 5 bases of the junction left unmatched. The CDR3 spans 16 residues. The germline CDR1 and CDR2 sequences are SNHLY and FYNNEI. CDR3 residues: CASSEGTGAGTGELFF. CDR3 nucleotides: TGTGCCAGCAGTGAGGGGACAGGGGCTGGCACCGGGGAGCTGTTTTTT.

This chain's CDR3 is CASGTGANSPLHF. The CDR3 nucleotides are TGTGCCAGCGGCACAGGGGCTAATTCACCCCTCCACTTT. The chain carries TRBV6-5 and TRBJ1-6, with 7 bases lining up with TRBD1. The trim removed 8 bases at V and 6 bases at J, leaving 4 bases unmatched. Germline CDR1 and CDR2: MNHEY and SVGAGI. The CDR3 covers 13 residues.

The J gene is TRBJ1-5, the V gene TRBV28; unclear D gene. Germline lookup yields CDR1 MDHEN and CDR2 SYDVKM. The CDR3 length is 13 residues. The V gene lost 4 bases and the J gene lost 2 bases, with 6 bases spanning the gap. Here the CDR3 DNA reads TGTGCCAGCAGTTCGGTGGGCAATCAGCCCCAGCATTTT. Protein: CASSSVGNQPQHF.

The chain has TRBV9 and TRBJ2-5, with 7 nucleotides matching TRBD1. This CDR3 region has 16 residues. V lost 1 base, J lost 4 bases, and 10 bases stayed unmatched. Germline assignment: CDR1 SGDLS and CDR2 YYNGEE. In DNA, the CDR3 is TGTGCCAGCAGCGTATCCCCGACATGGACAGGAGAGACCCAGTACTTC. This translates into CASSVSPTWTGETQYF.

The chain uses TRBV5-1 and TRBJ1-1, with D tentatively TRBD1 (6 bases). V was pared by 3 bases and J by 1 base, with 13 bases between. From germline, CDR1 is SGHRS and CDR2 YFSETQ. The CDR3 runs 15 residues. The CDR3 spells CASSSSGTSNTEAFF. The CDR3 DNA is TGCGCCAGCAGCTCGTCCGGGACATCGAACACTGAAGCTTTCTTT. The variable domain in full, with the rest retrieved from reference TRBV5-1 and TRBJ1-1, is KAGVTQTPRYLIKTRGQQVTLSCSPISGHRSVSWYQQTPGQGLQFLFEYFSETQRNKGNFPGRFSGRQFSNSRSEMNVSTLELGDSALYLCASSSSGTSNTEAFFGQGTRLTVV.

This clone was seen only once. This sequence joins TRBV19 and TRBJ1-5; the D gene is possibly TRBD1 (6 bases). The CDR3 totals 14 residues. V was trimmed by 2 bases and J by 5 bases, leaving 10 bases between them. The germline gives CDR1 LNHDA, CDR2 SQIVND (reference sequence). This chain's CDR3 is CASSIKTGDQPQHF. The CDR3 DNA reads TGTGCCAGTAGTATAAAGACAGGAGATCAGCCCCAGCATTTT.

The rearrangement links TRBV27 to TRBJ1-1, with D tentatively TRBD1 (5 bases). Germline V CDR1 and CDR2: MNHEY, SMNVEV (reference sequence). Trimming removed 3 bases at V and 4 bases at J, with 12 bases between. This CDR3 has 14 residues. CDR3 in amino acids: CASSFGGWGTEAFF. DNA of the CDR3: TGTGCCAGCAGTTTCGGGGGTTGGGGCACTGAAGCTTTCTTT.

The CDR3 DNA reads as TGTGCCAGTAACAGGGATCCAGGAAACACCATATATTTT. Translated, it gives CASNRDPGNTIYF. The rearrangement links TRBV19 to TRBJ1-3, with a tentative D call TRBD1 (6 bases). The germline CDR1 and CDR2 sequences are LNHDA and SQIVND (reference sequence). CDR3 length: 13 amino acids. The V end was cut by 7 bases, the J end by 4 bases, with 11 bases between.

The V and J genes are TRBV12-2 and TRBJ1-2. TRBV12-2 is an annotated pseudogene. The CDR3 sequence is 15 residues long. CDR3 in DNA: TGTGCAAGTCGCCCCCCGGAGACCTACCTCTATGGCTACACCTTC. Its translation is CASRPPETYLYGYTF.

This chain uses TRBV7-2 with TRBJ2-1, with D unclear. Germline-derived CDR1 and CDR2 are SGHTA and FQGNSA. V lost 6 bases and J 3 bases, leaving 18 bases between the germline ends. The CDR3 is 16 amino acids. CDR3 nucleotide sequence: TGTGCCAGCAGTTCTAGGAGAGGTTCTCTCTACAATGAGCAGTTCTTC. Protein sequence: CASSSRRGSLYNEQFF. Looking up the rest from reference TRBV7-2 and TRBJ2-1 gives the full variable domain: GAGVSQSPSNKVTEKGKDVELRCDPISGHTALYWYRQSLGQGLEFLIYFQGNSAPDKSGLPSDRFSAERTGGSVSTLTIQRTQQEDSAVYLCASSSRRGSLYNEQFFGPGTRLTVL.

The J gene is TRBJ2-2, the V gene TRBV28; 8 bases agree with TRBD1. CDR3 size: 13 residues. Looked up from germline, CDR1 is MDHEN and CDR2 is SYDVKM. The V gene end was trimmed by 10 bases and the J gene end by 4 bases; junction bases not matched to a gene: 5. The CDR3 coding sequence is TGTGCCACCAGGGGGCTACCCACCGGGGAGCTGTTTTTT. Its protein is CATRGLPTGELFF.

The chain has TRBV28 and TRBJ1-2; D perhaps matches TRBD1 (5 bases). The CDR3 is 15 amino acids. Trimming stripped 3 bases from V and 2 bases from J, with 13 bases between. Germline CDR1 is MDHEN and CDR2 is SYDVKM. DNA for the CDR3: TGTGCCAGCAGTTTCGGGGGGATCTCGAACTATGGCTACACCTTC. Residues: CASSFGGISNYGYTF.

The chain is built from TRBV19 and TRBJ1-5; the D is unclear. The CDR3 spans 16 residues. The germline V and J ends were trimmed by 3 bases and 1 base, with 13 bases remaining between them. CDR1 is LNHDA and CDR2 is SQIVND in the germline V gene (reference sequence). CDR3 DNA sequence: TGTGCCAGTAGTATTTTAGCGGGGATGAGCAATCAGCCCCAGCATTTT. It translates to CASSILAGMSNQPQHF.

This chain joins TRBV19 and TRBJ2-1; the D gene is possibly TRBD1 (6 bases). The germline V gene encodes CDR1 LNHDA and CDR2 SQIVND (reference sequence). V lost 3 bases, J lost 2 bases, and 11 bases lay in between. The CDR3 sequence is 15 residues long. The CDR3 DNA is TGTGCCAGTAGTATGGGGGCAGGGGCCTACAATGAGCAGTTCTTC. The encoded protein is CASSMGAGAYNEQFF.

The rearrangement joins TRBV7-2 to TRBJ2-1, with D possibly being TRBD2 (6 bases). The V end lost 3 bases, the J end lost 6 bases, and 12 bases lay between the germline ends. The CDR3 loop spans 14 amino acids. The V gene's germline CDR1 is SGHTA and CDR2 FQGNSA. CDR3 protein: CASSFGRGSNEQFF. The CDR3 coding sequence is TGTGCCAGCAGCTTCGGGAGAGGCTCCAATGAGCAGTTCTTC.

The chain couples TRBV11-3 to TRBJ1-1; D is uncertain. The CDR3 loop spans 12 amino acids. V gave up 4 bases and J gave up 4 bases, with 7 bases separating them. In germline, CDR1 is SGHNT, CDR2 YENEEA. CDR3 amino acids: CASSSRGTEAFF. In DNA, the CDR3 is TGTGCCAGCAGCTCCCGGGGCACTGAAGCTTTCTTT.

This clone was observed a single time. V gene TRBV29-1 combines with J gene TRBJ1-2; 8 bases map to TRBD1. The trim removed 6 bases at V and 0 bases at J, leaving 3 bases unmatched. The CDR3 sequence is 13 residues long. CDR1 is SQVTM, CDR2 ANQGSEA, per germline. CDR3 residues: CSVGTGANYGYTF. CDR3 nucleotide sequence: TGCAGCGTGGGGACAGGAGCTAACTATGGCTACACCTTC.

The chain is built from TRBV3-1 (or the pseudogene TRBV3-2) and TRBJ2-1, with 8 bases aligning to TRBD2. Trimming at V came to 0 bases and at J to 9 bases, leaving 10 bases not matched to a gene. In germline, CDR1 is LGHDT, CDR2 YNNKEL (reference sequence). This CDR3 has 16 residues. CDR3 residues: CASSQDRTGGPGEQFF. The CDR3 bases are TGTGCCAGCAGCCAAGATCGAACGGGAGGGCCAGGTGAGCAGTTCTTC.

This rearrangement joins TRBV7-8 to TRBJ2-7, with TRBD2 matching 8 bases. This CDR3 region has 15 residues. Germline CDR1 reads SGHVS; CDR2 reads FQNEAQ. V was clipped by 6 bases and J by 2 bases; unmatched bases: 9. CDR3 residues: CASSRPGLGAYEQYV. The CDR3 nucleotides are TGTGCCAGCAGTCGACCGGGACTAGGTGCCTACGAGCAGTACGTC.

The chain carries TRBV9 and TRBJ1-1; possible D gene TRBD1, 5 bases. Trimming took off 4 bases at V and 1 base at J, with 14 bases between the two ends. The germline V gene has CDR1 SGDLS and CDR2 YYNGEE. The CDR3 length is 15 residues. CDR3 sequence reads: CASSPARGGNTEAFF. The CDR3 DNA sequence: TGTGCCAGCAGCCCAGCACGCGGGGGGAACACTGAAGCTTTCTTT.

The gene calls are TRBV9 and TRBJ2-5, with 13 bases that match TRBD2. This CDR3 is built from 15 residues. Germline CDR1 SGDLS, CDR2 YYNGEE. The V segment lost 0 bases and the J segment 5 bases; nucleotides outside the gene matches: 1. For the CDR3, the DNA is TGTGCCAGCAGCGTAGCGGGACTAGCGGGGGAGACCCAGTACTTC. It yields the protein CASSVAGLAGETQYF.

The gene calls are TRBV6-6 and TRBJ1-1; D gene ambiguous. This CDR3 has 15 amino acids. Trimming removed 6 bases from V and 0 bases from J, with 14 bases in between. Per germline, CDR1 MNHNY and CDR2 SVGAGI (reference sequence). CDR3 DNA sequence: TGTGCCAGCAGAGGCACCGGACTGATGAACACTGAAGCTTTCTTT. This encodes CASRGTGLMNTEAFF.

The CDR3: CASSPSGSGNTIYF. CDR3 sequence (DNA): TGCGCCAGCAGTCCCTCAGGGTCTGGAAACACCATATATTTT. The gene calls are TRBV10-1 and TRBJ1-3; the D gene is possibly TRBD1 (5 bases). Germline CDR1 and CDR2: WNHNN and SYGVQD (reference sequence). This CDR3 is 14 amino acids long. Trimming cost V 5 bases and J 1 base, with 9 bases left between them.

This chain connects TRBV6-5 to TRBJ2-1; 11 bases agree with TRBD2. There are 15 residues in the CDR3. V shed 5 bases and J 7 bases; nucleotides not matched to a gene: 7. The germline V gene has CDR1 MNHEY and CDR2 SVGAGI. The CDR3 DNA reads TGTGCCAGCAGTCAACTAGCGGGAGCTTGGAATGAGCAGTTCTTC. Amino acid sequence: CASSQLAGAWNEQFF.

For this clone: The sample carries other DNA sequences with the same CDR3. The rearrangement joins TRBV3-1 (or the pseudogene TRBV3-2) to TRBJ1-1, with D possibly TRBD1 on 5 matching bases. Germline CDR1 reads LGHDT; CDR2 reads YNNKEL (reference sequence). V lost 3 bases, J lost 2 bases, and 19 bases lay in between. The CDR3 runs to 17 residues. CDR3 loop: CASSQTQVPTPNTEAFF. CDR3 DNA sequence: TGTGCCAGCAGCCAGACACAGGTACCCACGCCAAACACTGAAGCTTTCTTT.